This TCR beta chain came from a study of CD8 T cells in ankylosing spondylitis. The CDR3 is 14 amino acids. CDR1 is MNHNS, CDR2 SASEGT, per germline. J gave up 5 bases and V 9 bases, and 10 bases lay outside the gene matches. This clonotype occurred a few times. TCRdb passed the 5' RACE reads through MiXCR, listing each CDR3 protein once. The sample carries 200,000 to 250,000 distinct CDR3 sequences, about 10% recorded once. Sequencing used blood, either unsorted or a sorted T cell fraction (not recorded which). The clonotype originates from a male donor with ankylosing spondylitis or in good health (not recorded which). This chain joins TRBV6-1 and TRBJ2-7, with 10 bases that match TRBD2. CDR3 loop: CASNPAGGVHEQYF. Here the CDR3 DNA reads TGTGCCAGTAACCCAGCGGGGGGGGTCCACGAGCAGTACTTC.